The clone carrying this TCR beta chain was seen more than once but under ten times. Treatment of any kind had been given to no patient before thyroid surgery. The V and J ends lost 6 bases and 6 bases respectively, with 15 bases between them. Germline assignment: CDR1 MNHEY and CDR2 SMNVEV (reference sequence). The CDR3 has 14 residues. The data were taken from a study of metastatic and nonmetastatic thyroid tumors. Study-level background: It was across blood and tumor or nodule tissue from malignant and benign thyroid patients that repertoires were compared.

MiXCR reprocessed the PCR reads for TCRdb. The top ten clones hold over 6% of a sample with approximately 15,000 clones, around 23% of them seen once. J is TRBJ2-4 and V is TRBV27; D is possibly TRBD2 (6 bases). The sample was adjacent normal tissue. This sequence originates from a female donor with papillary thyroid cancer or a benign thyroid nodule (not recorded which). Some clones in this sample may be carry-over from other donors' samples. The CDR3 DNA is TGTGCCAGCAGCGACCCAGGAGGGATAAACATTCAGTACTTC. Translation gives CASSDPGGINIQYF.